These 9 T cell receptor beta chains came from one sample sequenced in a study of tumor-infiltrating lymphocytes in primary liver carcinoma. Germline DNA was extracted alongside blood RNA, which was obtained from unsorted whole blood. With a constant-region primer, TCR beta cDNA was made from about 0.5 ug of total RNA. Generation of the TCR beta libraries relied on three nested multiplex PCR rounds using slightly modified ARM-PCR. A C-beta reverse primer and TRBV1-TRBV30 forward primers served in each of the first two PCR rounds, at 10 cycles apiece. TCRdb redid the calling of the multiplex PCR reads with MiXCR, one entry per CDR3 protein. This table has about 330,000 distinct CDR3 sequences, 65% appearing once. The material sequenced was peripheral blood. The receptor set was obtained from a man between 35 and 55 years old with primary liver carcinoma and hepatitis B virus infection.

Comment on this clonotype: One end of the junction does not line up with germline, which may come from a read error. The chain is built from TRBV6-2 or TRBV6-3 and TRBJ2-5; no firm D call. This CDR3 is 14 amino acids long. CDR1 is MNHEY, CDR2 SVGEGT, per germline. In nucleotides, the CDR3 is TGTGTCAGCAGTTACGTTGACACCCCGGAGACCCAGTACTTC. As protein: CVSSYVDTPETQYF.

The genes are TRBV13 and TRBJ1-1; 11 positions agree with TRBD1. J was trimmed by 4 bases and V by 5 bases; bases with no gene match: 9. The CDR3 has 16 amino acids. Germline values: CDR1 PRHDT, CDR2 FYEKMQ (reference sequence). Here the CDR3 DNA reads TGTGCCAGCAGCGGCGGGACAGGGGGGTTGGGCACTGAAGCTTTCTTT. It is translated as CASSGGTGGLGTEAFF.

V gene TRBV7-3 combines with J gene TRBJ2-5, with D maybe TRBD1 (5 bases). Germline V gives CDR1 SGHTA, CDR2 FQGTGA. Trimming pared 2 bases from V and 4 bases from J, leaving 8 bases between. This CDR3 has 13 amino acids. This chain's CDR3 is CASSLGAGETQYF. DNA for the CDR3: TGTGCCAGCAGCTTAGGGGCTGGAGAGACCCAGTACTTC.

The CDR3 sequence is CASSLNGYTEAFF. The DNA of the CDR3 is TGCGCCAGCAGCTTGAACGGATACACTGAAGCTTTCTTT. This chain links TRBV5-1 with TRBJ1-1; D is unresolved. From germline, CDR1 is SGHRS and CDR2 YFSETQ. V was pared by 1 base and J by 3 bases, with 7 bases between. The CDR3 is 13 amino acids. The variable domain in full, with the rest retrieved from reference TRBV5-1 and TRBJ1-1, is KAGVTQTPRYLIKTRGQQVTLSCSPISGHRSVSWYQQTPGQGLQFLFEYFSETQRNKGNFPGRFSGRQFSNSRSEMNVSTLELGDSALYLCASSLNGYTEAFFGQGTRLTVV.

A few counts support this clonotype. The genes are TRBV18 and TRBJ2-4; D possibly corresponds to TRBD1 (6 bases). V lost 9 bases, J lost 4 bases, and 16 bases lay in between. In germline, CDR1 is KGHSH, CDR2 LQKENI. The CDR3 contains 14 residues. CDR3 sequence reads: CASNREGVKNIQYF. CDR3 DNA sequence: TGTGCCAGTAACAGAGAGGGGGTGAAAAACATTCAGTACTTC.

This clonotype is a singleton in its sample. Given the absence of the conserved phenylalanine or tryptophan at the CDR3 end, a read error is likely. The rearrangement uses TRBV13 and TRBJ2-7; D ambiguous. The CDR3 is 14 amino acids. The ends were cut back, 5 bases at V and 5 bases at J, with 16 bases in the middle. Germline CDR1 PRHDT, CDR2 FYEKMQ (reference sequence). The CDR3 DNA is TGTGCCAGCAGCGCCTCAAGGAAGAGCGACGAGCAGTACTCC. It is translated as CASSASRKSDEQYS.

A note on this clonotype: An end of the junction does not agree with germline; a read error may underlie this. V gene TRBV6-5 combines with J gene TRBJ1-1, with 10 nucleotides matching TRBD1. CDR1 MNHEY and CDR2 SVGAGI come from the germline V gene. This CDR3 has 15 residues. The CDR3 loop is CANSYRQGADTEAFF. CDR3 sequence (DNA): TGTGCCAACAGTTACAGACAGGGGGCTGACACTGAAGCTTTCTTT.

The chain employs TRBV7-8 and TRBJ2-2; D may correspond to TRBD1 or TRBD2 (5 bases each). V gave up 5 bases and J gave up 4 bases, with 20 bases separating them. CDR3 size: 17 residues. CDR1 SGHVS and CDR2 FQNEAQ come from the germline V gene. This chain's CDR3 is CASSETGAADGTGELFF. CDR3 in DNA: TGTGCCAGCAGCGAGACCGGGGCAGCCGATGGCACCGGGGAGCTGTTTTTT.

With regard to this clonotype: An end of the junction differs from the germline gene, which may be a read error. The rearrangement uses TRBV11-2 and TRBJ2-7; D perhaps matches TRBD1 (6 bases). CDR3 size: 15 residues. The germline CDR1 and CDR2 sequences are SGHAT and FQNNGV. CDR3 DNA sequence: TGTGTCAGCAGCCCAGGGGCCAGGGGTGCATACGAGCAGTACTTC. Protein product: CVSSPGARGAYEQYF. Full variable domain (outside the CDR3, taken from reference TRBV11-2 and TRBJ2-7): EAGVAQSPRYKIIEKRQSVAFWCNPISGHATLYWYQQILGQGPKLLIQFQNNGVVDDSQLPKDRFSAERLKGVDSTLKIQPAKLEDSAVYLCVSSPGARGAYEQYFGPGTRLTVT.